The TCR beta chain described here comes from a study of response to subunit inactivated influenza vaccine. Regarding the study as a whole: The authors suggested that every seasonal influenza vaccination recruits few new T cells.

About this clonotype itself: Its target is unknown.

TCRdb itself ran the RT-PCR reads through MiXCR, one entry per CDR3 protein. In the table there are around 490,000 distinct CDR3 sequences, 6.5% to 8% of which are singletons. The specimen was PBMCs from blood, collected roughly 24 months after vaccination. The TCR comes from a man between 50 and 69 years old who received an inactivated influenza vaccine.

The CDR3: CASSGTSGQETQYF. CDR3 bases: TGTGCCAGCAGTGGGACTAGCGGACAAGAGACCCAGTACTTC. The chain combines TRBV28 with TRBJ2-5; TRBD2 aligns across 11 bases. Per germline, CDR1 MDHEN and CDR2 SYDVKM. V lost 5 bases to trimming and J lost 2 bases; unmatched junction nucleotides: 1. The CDR3 extends over 14 amino acids.